This record covers a single T cell receptor (beta chain). Its antigen is currently unknown. Other DNA variants within this sample encode the same CDR3. This specimen belongs to a study of shared clonotypes between healthy human individuals. Looking at the study overall: The study drew on two women and three men aged 18 to 49 as donors. Study-wide points: Memory subsets had estimated richness that was generally smaller than that of naive subsets.

The germline V gene has CDR1 MGHRA and CDR2 YSYEKL. The CDR3 spans 13 residues. V gave up 1 base and J gave up 7 bases, with 7 bases separating them. Sequencing was performed with immunoSEQ multiplex PCR; in TCRdb, only in-frame clones are kept and a portion is missing. The repertoire consists of some 2,400,000 clones, with more than 90% occurring once and the leading ten covering roughly 0.13%. Input material: naive CD4+ T cells sorted from blood. Subset here: CD45RA+ positively selected. The rearrangement joins TRBV4-1 to TRBJ1-4, with D unresolved. This receptor was taken from a young man in good health. CDR3 nucleotides: TGCGCCAGCAGCCAAGTGCTGGGTGAAAAACTGTTTTTT. This translates into CASSQVLGEKLFF.